The rows below give T cell receptor beta chains drawn from one sample of a study of radiation and T cells in renal cell carcinoma. TCRdb's table, derived via immunoSEQ multiplex PCR, lists solely in-frame clones and lacks some. The sample lists tens of thousands of clones; roughly 78% were seen once. The starting material was blood, obtained from a patient whose treatment included radiotherapy and nephrectomy. Receptors originate from a woman between 65 and 79 years old with renal cell carcinoma. Both conserved end residues are part of each CDR3. The order of the fields is CDR3 DNA, CDR3 protein, V gene, D gene, J gene, clone size. A D gene is named only where the DNA matches it firmly. Clone size is shown for a subset of rows, as once, few, many or a class of expanded clone.

TGTGCCAGCAGTCCGACAGGGGCGGGGGAGCAGTACTTC,CASSPTGAGEQYF,TRBV5-6,TRBD1,TRBJ2-7,-
TGTGCCAGCAGAACAGACCTGACAAGCTATGGCTACACCTTC,CASRTDLTSYGYTF,TRBV9,-,TRBJ1-2,-
TGTGCCCCCTCAACGGAAGGGGGCCGAGTGAACACTGAAGCTTTCTTT,CAPSTEGGRVNTEAFF,TRBV30,TRBD1,TRBJ1-1,-
TGCGCCAGCAGCTTTACAGGGACCTTGGAAACTGAAGCTTTCTTT,CASSFTGTLETEAFF,TRBV5-1,-,TRBJ1-1,-
TGTGCCAGCAGCTTGTCGGCGGGCTACACCTTC,CASSLSAGYTF,TRBV5-6,-,TRBJ1-2,-
TGTGCCAGTACTAGCGGGAGAGGCAATGAGCAGTTCTTC,CASTSGRGNEQFF,TRBV6-5,TRBD2,TRBJ2-1,-
TGTGCCAGCAGTCAACAGGTTTCGAACACTGAAGCTTTCTTT,CASSQQVSNTEAFF,TRBV5-4,-,TRBJ1-1,-
TGTGCCAGCTTAAGGGACGCCTCGGGTGCAGATACGCAGTATTTT,CASLRDASGADTQYF,TRBV6-1,-,TRBJ2-3,few
TGCGCCAGCAGCCCAGGGACAGTCCAAGAGACCCAGTACTTC,CASSPGTVQETQYF,TRBV5-1,TRBD1,TRBJ2-5,-
TGCGCCAGCAGCGATCGCCGAGGGGGGCCGAATGAGCAGTTCTTC,CASSDRRGGPNEQFF,TRBV5-1,-,TRBJ2-1,-
TGTGCCATCAGTGAGCCAGACAGGGCATATGGCTACACCTTC,CAISEPDRAYGYTF,TRBV10-3,TRBD1,TRBJ1-2,-
TGTGCCAGCGGAGGGCGAGCGGGGGACTCCTGGACCCAGTACTTC,CASGGRAGDSWTQYF,TRBV2,TRBD2,TRBJ2-5,-
TGTGCCAGCGGGGGACAGGGGGTAAACACTGAAGCTTTCTTT,CASGGQGVNTEAFF,TRBV5-4,TRBD1,TRBJ1-1,medium-sized
TGTGCCAGTATTTCCGGGACAGGGTCCTCTGAAGCTTTCTTT,CASISGTGSSEAFF,TRBV19,TRBD1,TRBJ1-1,-
TGTGCCAGCAGTCGGGGGGGCACCTTTAACTATGGCTACACCTTC,CASSRGGTFNYGYTF,TRBV6-5,-,TRBJ1-2,-
TGTGCCAGCAGCTTAGCGGGTCTGTCCTACGAGCAGTACTTC,CASSLAGLSYEQYF,TRBV7-2,-,TRBJ2-7,-
TGTGCCAGTAGTGTCCCGGGACAGGGGATCGATGGCTACACCTTC,CASSVPGQGIDGYTF,TRBV19,TRBD1,TRBJ1-2,-
TGCAGCGTTGCCGGCACTAGCACAGATACGCAGTATTTT,CSVAGTSTDTQYF,TRBV29-1,-,TRBJ2-3,-
TGTGCCAGCAGCCTGATCCCCCCTGAGGGAAGCTACTATGGCTACACCTTC,CASSLIPPEGSYYGYTF,TRBV9,-,TRBJ1-2,-
TGTGCCTGGAGCAAAGAGTCTAGCGGGAGCTACGAGCAGTACTTC,CAWSKESSGSYEQYF,TRBV30,TRBD2,TRBJ2-7,-
TGTGCCAGCAGTCCGGTAGCGGCTCAAAGGGGGACTGAAGCTTTCTTT,CASSPVAAQRGTEAFF,TRBV7-3,-,TRBJ1-1,few
TGCAGCGCCGCAAGGTACGATGAGCAGTTCTTC,CSAARYDEQFF,TRBV29-1,-,TRBJ2-1,few
TGTGCCAGCAGTGCGGGGGCGAACTATGGCTACACCTTC,CASSAGANYGYTF,TRBV6-1,-,TRBJ1-2,-
TGTGCCAGCAGCTTGGCCCTAGCAGAGTACAATGAGCAGTTCTTC,CASSLALAEYNEQFF,TRBV7-9,-,TRBJ2-1,-
TGTGCCAGCAGTTACTTATGGGGGCGAAACTATGGCTACACCTTC,CASSYLWGRNYGYTF,TRBV6-6,-,TRBJ1-2,-
TGTGCCAGCAGCTTGGTGGGAGGGTCCACAGATACGCAGTATTTT,CASSLVGGSTDTQYF,TRBV5-4,TRBD2,TRBJ2-3,-
TGTGCCAGCAGCCATCAACTCAATGAGCAGTTCTTC,CASSHQLNEQFF,TRBV14,-,TRBJ2-1,-
TGCGCCAGCAGCCCGTACAGGGGTGAGAAAGCTTTCTTT,CASSPYRGEKAFF,TRBV5-1,TRBD1,TRBJ1-1,-
TGCGCCAGCAAGGTAGGACTAGCGGGAAGGCCCTCCTACAATGAGCAGTTCTTC,CASKVGLAGRPSYNEQFF,TRBV5-1,TRBD2,TRBJ2-1,-
TGTGCCATCAGTGACCTTATCGAGGGTGGAGCTTTCTTT,CAISDLIEGGAFF,TRBV10-3,-,TRBJ1-1,once
TGTGCCATCAGTGAGCCCCGACAGCCCTACGAGCAGTACTTC,CAISEPRQPYEQYF,TRBV10-3,-,TRBJ2-7,-
TGTGCCAGCTCACCTACATCTGGAAACACCATATATTTT,CASSPTSGNTIYF,TRBV18,-,TRBJ1-3,many
TGTGCCACCAGCAGGGAAGGGAGGGCCCACAATGAGCAGTTCTTC,CATSREGRAHNEQFF,TRBV15,TRBD2,TRBJ2-1,once
TGTGCCAGCAGTCGGGACGGGACTCCCTACAATGAGCAGTTCTTC,CASSRDGTPYNEQFF,TRBV11-2,-,TRBJ2-1,-
TGTGCCAGCAGTTACGGAGGGAGGGGATACGAGCAGTACTTC,CASSYGGRGYEQYF,TRBV6-5,TRBD2,TRBJ2-7,-
TGTGCCAGCTCACCCTTCGAAGGGGGGGACAATGAGCAGTTCTTC,CASSPFEGGDNEQFF,TRBV18,-,TRBJ2-1,-
TGTGCCAGCACTAGGGACGATTCCTACGAGCAGTACTTC,CASTRDDSYEQYF,TRBV2,-,TRBJ2-7,many
TGCGCCAGCAGCTTGCAACAGATATACAATGAGCAGTTCTTC,CASSLQQIYNEQFF,TRBV5-1,-,TRBJ2-1,-
TGTGCCTGGACAACAGGGCGGGTTGGGGCTTTCTTT,CAWTTGRVGAFF,TRBV30,-,TRBJ1-1,-
TGTGCCAGCAGCTCTAACCCCGCAGGGGGCGGTGGCGGGGAGCTGTTTTTT,CASSSNPAGGGGGELFF,TRBV7-9,TRBD1,TRBJ2-2,-
TGTGCCAGCAGCGGGGGATGGGATCAGCCCCAGCATTTT,CASSGGWDQPQHF,TRBV5-6,-,TRBJ1-5,once
TGCGCCAGCAGCCAACCGCGCCGGGGAAGGTACGAGCAGTACTTC,CASSQPRRGRYEQYF,TRBV4-1,-,TRBJ2-7,few
TGTGCCAGCAGTGTCTCTCAGAGGACCGGGGAGCTGTTTTTT,CASSVSQRTGELFF,TRBV6-1,-,TRBJ2-2,-
TGTGCCAGCAGCTGGGTTGCTGGTAGCGGGACCCCAGATACGCAGTATTTT,CASSWVAGSGTPDTQYF,TRBV7-2,TRBD2,TRBJ2-3,-